A selection of T cell receptor beta chains follows, all from one sample in a study of shared clonotypes between healthy human individuals. Some clones are missing from TCRdb's copy, which holds only in-frame ones; the method was immunoSEQ multiplex PCR. The table lists about 680,000 clones, about 90% of them singletons. The sample taken for sequencing was naive CD8+ T cells sorted from blood. The receptor source for this set is a young man in good health. CDR3s include the opening cysteine and the closing phenylalanine or tryptophan. The order of the fields is D gene, J gene, V gene, clone size, CDR3 DNA, CDR3 protein. A D gene is named only where the DNA matches it firmly. A row's size may be missing; if present it is once, few, many or a size class.

d_call: TRBD2
j_call: TRBJ2-1
v_call: TRBV29-1
clone_size: .
cdr3_nt: TGCAGCGTTGTGGGTTTGGCGGGAGGGTCGAGCTCCTACAATGAGCAGTTCTTC
cdr3_aa: CSVVGLAGGSSSYNEQFF

d_call: TRBD2
j_call: TRBJ2-1
v_call: TRBV7-7
clone_size: .
cdr3_nt: TGTGCCAGCAGCTTATCTTTAAAGGGACTAGCGGGAGAGGGTGAGCAGTTCTTC
cdr3_aa: CASSLSLKGLAGEGEQFF

d_call: TRBD1
j_call: TRBJ1-1
v_call: TRBV7-9
clone_size: .
cdr3_nt: TGTGCCAGCAGCGAGGGGGGGACAGGGATTAACACTGAAGCTTTCTTT
cdr3_aa: CASSEGGTGINTEAFF

d_call: .
j_call: TRBJ1-2
v_call: TRBV6-5
clone_size: .
cdr3_nt: TGTGCCAGCAGCCGGACGGGGACCCTCTATGGCTACACCTTC
cdr3_aa: CASSRTGTLYGYTF

d_call: TRBD1
j_call: TRBJ2-1
v_call: TRBV4-1
clone_size: .
cdr3_nt: TGCGCCAGCAGCCGGACCGGGACAGGGAATGAGCAGTTCTTC
cdr3_aa: CASSRTGTGNEQFF

d_call: .
j_call: TRBJ2-6
v_call: TRBV7-9
clone_size: .
cdr3_nt: TGTGCCAGCAGCTTAGAAGGGGACGGCTCTGGGGCCAACGTCCTGACTTTC
cdr3_aa: CASSLEGDGSGANVLTF

d_call: TRBD1
j_call: TRBJ1-2
v_call: TRBV6-5
clone_size: .
cdr3_nt: TGTGCCAGCAGTACGGATACAGGGGGTTTCTATGGCTACACCTTC
cdr3_aa: CASSTDTGGFYGYTF

d_call: .
j_call: TRBJ2-7
v_call: TRBV20-1
clone_size: .
cdr3_nt: TGCAGTGCTGGGGTAGTGGAGGAGCAGTACTTC
cdr3_aa: CSAGVVEEQYF

d_call: .
j_call: TRBJ2-7
v_call: TRBV4-3
clone_size: .
cdr3_nt: TGCGCCAGCAGCCAAGTAGCCCACTACGAGCAGTACTTC
cdr3_aa: CASSQVAHYEQYF

d_call: .
j_call: TRBJ1-1
v_call: TRBV29-1
clone_size: once
cdr3_nt: TGCAGCGTTGATACAGGAATGAACACTGAAGCTTTCTTT
cdr3_aa: CSVDTGMNTEAFF

d_call: .
j_call: TRBJ2-7
v_call: TRBV27
clone_size: .
cdr3_nt: TGTGCCAGCTCCCAGGACCTAAGGGAGCAGTACTTC
cdr3_aa: CASSQDLREQYF

d_call: .
j_call: TRBJ2-2
v_call: TRBV19
clone_size: .
cdr3_nt: TGTGCCAGTTGGGACACCATGAGGACCGGGGAGCTGTTTTTT
cdr3_aa: CASWDTMRTGELFF

d_call: .
j_call: TRBJ1-3
v_call: TRBV10-1
clone_size: .
cdr3_nt: TGCGCCAGCAGTGTTGGGATTCTAGACTCTGGAAACACCATATATTTT
cdr3_aa: CASSVGILDSGNTIYF

d_call: .
j_call: TRBJ2-5
v_call: TRBV2
clone_size: .
cdr3_nt: TGTGCCAGCAGTGACGCGGGAGTCAGGGGAGAGACCCAGTACTTC
cdr3_aa: CASSDAGVRGETQYF

d_call: .
j_call: TRBJ2-1
v_call: TRBV7-2
clone_size: .
cdr3_nt: TGTGCCAGCAGCCTGGGGCGGGCAGCCTACAATGAGCAGTTCTTC
cdr3_aa: CASSLGRAAYNEQFF

d_call: .
j_call: TRBJ2-1
v_call: TRBV5-1
clone_size: once
cdr3_nt: TGCGCCAGCAGCTTGGCACCCCATTTGGGCGTCAATGAGCAGTTCTTC
cdr3_aa: CASSLAPHLGVNEQFF

d_call: .
j_call: TRBJ1-1
v_call: TRBV7-9
clone_size: .
cdr3_nt: TGTGCCAGCAGCTTACCGGGACAAGTGAACACTGAAGCTTTCTTT
cdr3_aa: CASSLPGQVNTEAFF

d_call: .
j_call: TRBJ2-5
v_call: TRBV28
clone_size: .
cdr3_nt: TGTGCCAGCAAAGTGGACCTCTCAAGGGAGACCCAGTACTTC
cdr3_aa: CASKVDLSRETQYF

d_call: .
j_call: TRBJ1-1
v_call: TRBV4-3
clone_size: .
cdr3_nt: TGCGCCAGCAGCCAAGTACGGCGAGGGGACACTGAAGCTTTCTTT
cdr3_aa: CASSQVRRGDTEAFF

d_call: TRBD1
j_call: TRBJ2-3
v_call: TRBV5-8
clone_size: .
cdr3_nt: TGTGCCAGCAGCCTTGGTACACAGGGGACAGATACGCAGTATTTT
cdr3_aa: CASSLGTQGTDTQYF

d_call: TRBD2
j_call: TRBJ2-3
v_call: TRBV27
clone_size: .
cdr3_nt: TGTGCCAGCAGTTTGGATAGCGGGAGCACAGATACGCAGTATTTT
cdr3_aa: CASSLDSGSTDTQYF

d_call: TRBD1
j_call: TRBJ1-2
v_call: TRBV7-9
clone_size: .
cdr3_nt: TGTGCCAGCAGCGCCCCCACTACAGGGGGCGACTATGGCTACACCTTC
cdr3_aa: CASSAPTTGGDYGYTF

d_call: TRBD2
j_call: TRBJ2-7
v_call: TRBV29-1
clone_size: .
cdr3_nt: TGCAGCGTTGAACTAGCGGGAGAGATGTTCTACGAGCAGTACTTC
cdr3_aa: CSVELAGEMFYEQYF

d_call: .
j_call: TRBJ1-1
v_call: TRBV10-1
clone_size: .
cdr3_nt: TGCGCCAGCAGACAGTGCGCTTTCTTT
cdr3_aa: CASRQCAFF

d_call: TRBD1
j_call: TRBJ2-7
v_call: TRBV7-9
clone_size: .
cdr3_nt: TGTGCCAGCAGCTTTCGCGACAGGGGGAGGTACGAGCAGTACTTC
cdr3_aa: CASSFRDRGRYEQYF

d_call: .
j_call: TRBJ2-1
v_call: TRBV7-2
clone_size: .
cdr3_nt: TGTGCCAGCAGCTTGTTCGGGGCCGGATACAATGAGCAGTTCTTC
cdr3_aa: CASSLFGAGYNEQFF

d_call: TRBD1
j_call: TRBJ1-5
v_call: TRBV2
clone_size: once
cdr3_nt: TGTGCCAGCAGTGATATGGGACAGAAAAACAATCAGCCCCAGCATTTT
cdr3_aa: CASSDMGQKNNQPQHF

d_call: .
j_call: TRBJ2-1
v_call: TRBV4-3
clone_size: .
cdr3_nt: TGCGCCAGCAGCCAAGGTGCAGGGTACAATGAGCAGTTCTTC
cdr3_aa: CASSQGAGYNEQFF

d_call: TRBD1
j_call: TRBJ2-2
v_call: TRBV7-9
clone_size: .
cdr3_nt: TGTGCCAGCAGCTTAGGACAGGGGACCGGGGAGCTGTTTTTT
cdr3_aa: CASSLGQGTGELFF

d_call: .
j_call: TRBJ1-1
v_call: TRBV6-6
clone_size: once
cdr3_nt: TGTGCCAGCATCACCCTCACTGAAGCTTTCTTT
cdr3_aa: CASITLTEAFF

d_call: .
j_call: TRBJ1-1
v_call: TRBV7-2
clone_size: .
cdr3_nt: TGTGCCAGCAGCCACGAATTCCCTGAAGCTTTCTTT
cdr3_aa: CASSHEFPEAFF

d_call: TRBD1
j_call: TRBJ2-7
v_call: TRBV4-1
clone_size: .
cdr3_nt: TGCGCCAGCAGCCAAGACGTAGGACAGGGTTCATACGAGCAGTACTTC
cdr3_aa: CASSQDVGQGSYEQYF

d_call: TRBD1
j_call: TRBJ2-5
v_call: TRBV14
clone_size: .
cdr3_nt: TGTGCCAGCAGCCAAGATTGGGAAGGGGGCCCCGGCAGAGAGACCCAGTACTTC
cdr3_aa: CASSQDWEGGPGRETQYF

d_call: .
j_call: TRBJ1-5
v_call: TRBV19
clone_size: once
cdr3_nt: TGTGCCACCGGGCCTAGCAATCAGCCCCAGCATTTT
cdr3_aa: CATGPSNQPQHF

d_call: TRBD1
j_call: TRBJ1-5
v_call: TRBV4-1
clone_size: .
cdr3_nt: TGCGCCAGCAGCCCGTGGATAACAGGGGGAAGTCAGCCCCAGCATTTT
cdr3_aa: CASSPWITGGSQPQHF

d_call: .
j_call: TRBJ2-7
v_call: TRBV19
clone_size: .
cdr3_nt: TGTGCCAGTAGTATAGAGGTCGCCTACGAGCAGTACTTC
cdr3_aa: CASSIEVAYEQYF

d_call: TRBD1
j_call: TRBJ1-3
v_call: TRBV29-1
clone_size: .
cdr3_nt: TGCAGCGTTGAAGATCGCCACAACAGGGGGCTTGGAAACACCATATATTTT
cdr3_aa: CSVEDRHNRGLGNTIYF

d_call: .
j_call: TRBJ2-5
v_call: TRBV29-1
clone_size: once
cdr3_nt: TGCAGCTCTCGCCGGGTCGGGGAGACCCAGTACTTC
cdr3_aa: CSSRRVGETQYF

d_call: .
j_call: TRBJ2-7
v_call: TRBV2
clone_size: once
cdr3_nt: TGTGCCAGCAGTTGGGGCCTCCCCGAGCAGTACTTC
cdr3_aa: CASSWGLPEQYF

d_call: .
j_call: TRBJ1-4
v_call: TRBV7-9
clone_size: .
cdr3_nt: TGTGCCAGCAGCTTACCCGGAAAAGCATCTAATGAAAAACTGTTTTTT
cdr3_aa: CASSLPGKASNEKLFF

d_call: TRBD2
j_call: TRBJ2-3
v_call: TRBV7-9
clone_size: .
cdr3_nt: TGTGCCAGCAGCTTAGACAATAGCGGGATGGAGGATACGCAGTATTTT
cdr3_aa: CASSLDNSGMEDTQYF

d_call: .
j_call: TRBJ1-4
v_call: TRBV9
clone_size: once
cdr3_nt: TGTGCCAGCGGGGGAGAGGGAAAACTGTTTTTT
cdr3_aa: CASGGEGKLFF

d_call: TRBD2
j_call: TRBJ2-1
v_call: TRBV18
clone_size: .
cdr3_nt: TGTGCCAGCTCACTCGGGCGGGGGTTGGATGAGCAGTTCTTC
cdr3_aa: CASSLGRGLDEQFF

d_call: .
j_call: TRBJ1-5
v_call: TRBV11-2
clone_size: .
cdr3_nt: TGTGCCAGCAGCTTTGGACAGATGCAGCCCCAGCATTTT
cdr3_aa: CASSFGQMQPQHF

d_call: .
j_call: TRBJ1-5
v_call: TRBV27
clone_size: .
cdr3_nt: TGTGCCAGCAGACAGAATAGCAATCAGCCCCAGCATTTT
cdr3_aa: CASRQNSNQPQHF

d_call: TRBD1
j_call: TRBJ1-5
v_call: TRBV19
clone_size: .
cdr3_nt: TGTGCCAGTAGAAAAGGGACAGGGGGTCAGCCCCAGCATTTT
cdr3_aa: CASRKGTGGQPQHF